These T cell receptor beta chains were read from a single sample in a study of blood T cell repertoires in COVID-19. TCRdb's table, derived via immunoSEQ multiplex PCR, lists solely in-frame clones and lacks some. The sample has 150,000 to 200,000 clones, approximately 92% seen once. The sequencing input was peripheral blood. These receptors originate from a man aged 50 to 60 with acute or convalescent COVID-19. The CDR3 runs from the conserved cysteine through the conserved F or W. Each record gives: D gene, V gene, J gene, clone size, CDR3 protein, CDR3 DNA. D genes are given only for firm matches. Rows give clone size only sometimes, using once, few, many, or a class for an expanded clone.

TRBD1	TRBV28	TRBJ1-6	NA	CASSSGQVNSPLHF	TGTGCCAGCAGCAGCGGACAGGTCAATTCACCCCTCCACTTT
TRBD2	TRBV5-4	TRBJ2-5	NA	CASSLGSAGAETQYF	TGTGCCAGCAGCTTGGGGAGTGCGGGAGCGGAGACCCAGTACTTC
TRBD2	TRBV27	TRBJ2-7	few	CASSLSLAGGEQYF	TGTGCCAGCAGTTTGAGCCTAGCGGGAGGCGAGCAGTACTTC
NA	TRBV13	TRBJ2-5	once	CASSWTNKETQYF	TGTGCCAGCAGCTGGACTAACAAAGAGACCCAGTACTTC
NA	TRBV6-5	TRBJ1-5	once	CASSYGVGEPQHF	TGTGCCAGCAGTTACGGGGTAGGGGAGCCCCAGCATTTT
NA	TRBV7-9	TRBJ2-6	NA	CASTSRDIPSSGANVLTF	TGTGCCAGCACCTCTCGGGACATCCCGAGCTCTGGGGCCAACGTCCTGACTTTC
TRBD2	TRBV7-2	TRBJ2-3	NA	CASSRRLAADTQYF	TGTGCCAGCAGCCGTCGACTAGCGGCAGATACGCAGTATTTT
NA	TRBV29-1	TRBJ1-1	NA	CSVSRDITDTEAFF	TGCAGCGTGTCCCGGGACATAACGGACACTGAAGCTTTCTTT
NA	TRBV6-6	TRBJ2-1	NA	CASSYVSDEQFF	TGTGCCAGCAGTTACGTAAGCGATGAGCAGTTCTTC
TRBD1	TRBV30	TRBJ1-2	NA	CAWSGGQSNYGYTF	TGTGCCTGGAGTGGGGGACAGTCTAACTATGGCTACACCTTC
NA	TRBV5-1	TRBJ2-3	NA	CASSRDSNHRDQATDTQYF	TGCGCCAGCAGCCGGGATTCAAACCACAGGGATCAGGCCACAGATACGCAGTATTTT
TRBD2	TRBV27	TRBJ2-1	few	CASRAGGVTNEQFF	TGTGCCAGCCGCGCGGGAGGCGTGACGAATGAGCAGTTCTTC
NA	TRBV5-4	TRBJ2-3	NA	CASSLEPGISTDTQYF	TGTGCCAGCAGCTTGGAACCAGGGATCTCCACAGATACGCAGTATTTT
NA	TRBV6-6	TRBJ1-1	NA	CASSAQVGTEAFF	TGTGCCAGCAGTGCCCAGGTGGGCACTGAAGCTTTCTTT
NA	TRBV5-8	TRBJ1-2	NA	CASSLWAGYGYTF	TGTGCCAGCAGCTTGTGGGCAGGCTATGGCTACACCTTC
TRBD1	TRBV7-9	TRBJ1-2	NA	CASSLGQGGGYTF	TGTGCCAGCAGCCTTGGACAGGGAGGGGGCTACACCTTC
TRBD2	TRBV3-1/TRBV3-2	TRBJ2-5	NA	CASSQEPAGAMKETQYF	TGTGCCAGCAGCCAAGAACCAGCGGGGGCCATGAAAGAGACCCAGTACTTC
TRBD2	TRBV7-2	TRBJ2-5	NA	CASSLGTSGLWGETQYF	TGTGCCAGCAGCTTGGGAACTAGCGGGCTCTGGGGAGAGACCCAGTACTTC
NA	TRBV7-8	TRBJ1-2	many	CASSLFQGRNYYGYTF	TGTGCCAGCAGCTTATTTCAGGGGCGAAATTACTATGGCTACACCTTC
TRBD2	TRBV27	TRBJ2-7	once	CASSLPPLASGRHGREQYF	TGTGCCAGCAGTTTACCCCCTCTTGCTAGCGGGAGGCACGGTCGCGAGCAGTACTTC
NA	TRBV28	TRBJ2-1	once	CASSLLGLASVNEQFF	TGTGCCAGCAGTTTATTGGGTCTAGCGTCGGTCAATGAGCAGTTCTTC
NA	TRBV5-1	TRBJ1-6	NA	CASSLTGNNSPLHF	TGCGCCAGCAGCTTGACAGGGAATAATTCACCCCTCCACTTT
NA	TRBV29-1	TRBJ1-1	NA	CSVARATEAFF	TGCAGCGTTGCCAGGGCCACTGAAGCTTTCTTT
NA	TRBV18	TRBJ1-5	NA	CASCAIGNQPQHF	TGTGCCAGCTGCGCCATAGGCAATCAGCCCCAGCATTTT
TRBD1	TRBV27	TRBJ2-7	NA	CASSLSGQGSFRQYF	TGTGCCAGCAGTTTATCGGGACAGGGCTCTTTTCGGCAGTACTTC
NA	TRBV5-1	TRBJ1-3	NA	CASSLVGGPSGNTIYF	TGCGCCAGCAGCTTGGTGGGGGGGCCCTCTGGAAACACCATATATTTT
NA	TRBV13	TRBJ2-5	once	CASSLLTGVGETQYF	TGTGCCAGCAGCTTACTTACCGGGGTTGGTGAGACCCAGTACTTC
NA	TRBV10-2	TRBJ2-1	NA	CASSVAPRAKSLGEQFF	TGCGCCAGCAGTGTCGCTCCCAGGGCAAAGAGTCTTGGTGAGCAGTTCTTC
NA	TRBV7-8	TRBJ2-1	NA	CASSLAIRETYNEQFF	TGTGCCAGCAGCTTAGCGATTCGGGAGACCTACAATGAGCAGTTCTTC
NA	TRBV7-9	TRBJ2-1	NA	CASSLWTRHEQFF	TGTGCCAGCAGCTTATGGACTCGCCATGAGCAGTTCTTC
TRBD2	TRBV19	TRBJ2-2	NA	CASSGLAVNTGELFF	TGTGCCAGTAGTGGACTAGCGGTGAACACCGGGGAGCTGTTTTTT
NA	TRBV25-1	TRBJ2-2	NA	CASSVWGPSGELFF	TGTGCCAGCAGTGTCTGGGGGCCGTCCGGGGAGCTGTTTTTT
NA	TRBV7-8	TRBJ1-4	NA	CASSLTAENEKLFF	TGTGCCAGCAGCTTAACCGCGGAAAATGAAAAACTGTTTTTT
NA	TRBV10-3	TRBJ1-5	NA	CAITPGYSNQPQHF	TGTGCCATCACTCCAGGGTATAGCAATCAGCCCCAGCATTTT